The subject of this entry is one T cell receptor beta chain. Its antigen is unidentified. Each sample's TCRB immunosequencing used around 470 nanograms of biopsy DNA. TCRdb's table, derived via immunoSEQ multiplex PCR, lists solely in-frame clones and lacks some. The sample lists roughly 13,000 clones, nearly 90% occurring once. These data belong to a study of T cell repertoires in ileal Crohn's disease. Study-level information: Every patient was operated on for stricturing (roughly 60%) or penetrating (39%) complications. Study findings and constraints: Sorted CD8 T cells held more high-frequency clones than CD4.

The length of the CDR3 is 13 residues. Trimming stripped 4 bases from V and 3 bases from J, with 8 bases between. Germline-derived CDR1 and CDR2 are MNHNY and SVGAGI (reference sequence). The sequenced sample consisted of ileal tissue. The rearrangement uses TRBV6-6 and TRBJ2-3; D possibly corresponds to TRBD1 (5 bases). The source is an adult with Crohn's disease. The CDR3 here is CASSLQDTDTQYF. The CDR3 bases are TGTGCCAGCAGTTTACAGGATACAGATACGCAGTATTTT.